These T cell receptor beta chains were read from a single sample in a study of Ad26.COV2.S vaccination and SARS-CoV-2 variants. Method: immunoSEQ multiplex PCR; TCRdb's copy keeps in-frame clones and lacks some. Of 430,000 or so clones detected, roughly 90% appear once; the ten largest clones hold less than 15%. The sequencing used peripheral blood, collected in a trial of Ad26.COV2.S vaccine versus placebo. Receptor source: a person between 18 and 65 years old who received the Ad26.COV2.S COVID-19 vaccine or a placebo. Each CDR3 is given with its conserved first and last residue. Fields, in order: clone size, V gene, J gene, CDR3 protein. Clone sizes are given selectively: once, few, many, or a class where the clone is expanded.

>-|TRBV6-5|TRBJ1-1
CASRRNTEAFF
>-|TRBV9|TRBJ2-7
CASSARQWAYEQYF
>-|TRBV11-2|TRBJ2-1
CASSLGRPAGEVTYNEQFF
>-|TRBV30|TRBJ1-1
CATYRFTEAFF
>-|TRBV11-2|TRBJ1-6
CASSWGRDSPLHF
>-|TRBV10-1|TRBJ2-1
CATLGGGAPVGEQFF
>once|TRBV24-1|TRBJ2-1
CATSDPRSGRRGEQFF
>-|TRBV18|TRBJ2-1
CASSSTGGSYNEQFF
>-|TRBV5-4|TRBJ2-7
CASSQQQGYEQYF
>-|TRBV5-1|TRBJ2-1
CASSLAYTSGLTVSLNEQFF
>-|TRBV5-4|TRBJ2-3
CASSLESGNQGTQYF
>-|TRBV12-3/TRBV12-4|TRBJ2-1
CASSQRGAYEQFF
>once|TRBV5-1|TRBJ2-3
CASSYSGSGLDTQYF
>once|TRBV5-1|TRBJ1-1
CASSAGTGGSLITEAFF
>-|TRBV25-1|TRBJ2-7
CASSELEGTYEQCF
>once|TRBV19|TRBJ1-1
CASSTDMSAKAFF
>-|TRBV11-2|TRBJ1-1
CASSLAFARQLMNTEAFF
>once|TRBV6-1|TRBJ1-1
CASSDGMTGMAEAFF
>-|TRBV4-1|TRBJ1-1
CASSQEGQGNMNTEAFF
>-|TRBV4-1|TRBJ2-5
CASSQVLAGGPYQETQYF
>-|TRBV30|TRBJ1-1
CAWGRDTEAFF
>once|TRBV29-1|TRBJ2-1
CSVALRLATGNEQFF
>-|TRBV4-2|TRBJ1-4
CASSLDRLENEKLFF
>-|TRBV6-5|TRBJ1-1
CASTNSGLNTEAFF
>-|TRBV10-3|TRBJ2-5
CASAGLAGETQYF
>once|TRBV30|TRBJ2-3
CAWSGPQDTQYF
>-|TRBV9|TRBJ1-3
CASSVEEVGVSGNTIYF
>-|TRBV7-2|TRBJ2-1
CASSLARYNEQFF
>few|TRBV10-1|TRBJ2-3
CASGKTGTGDLDTQYF
>-|TRBV7-2|TRBJ2-7
CASSSGQGASYEQYF
>-|TRBV6-5|TRBJ1-2
CASRNPGQGADGYTF
>few|TRBV2|TRBJ1-4
CASSVTWAHRFF
>-|TRBV2|TRBJ2-2
CASSVTANTGELFF
>-|TRBV27|TRBJ2-2
CASSPRTAGELFF
>-|TRBV6-2/TRBV6-3|TRBJ1-1
CASSTTGMNTEAFF
>once|TRBV7-3|TRBJ2-2
CASSLGGSLTTGELFF
>-|TRBV6-2/TRBV6-3|TRBJ2-7
CASSYGGMILEQYF
>few|TRBV9|TRBJ1-3
CASSALGVSSGNTIYF